What follows describes a single TCR beta chain. Its antigen remains unknown. Libraries were prepared by immunoSEQ multiplex PCR; TCRdb keeps only in-frame clonotypes and omits some of them. Of approximately 31,000 clones listed, over 75% are singletons. In germline, CDR1 is LGHNT, CDR2 FRNRAP. The CDR3 has 15 residues. V lost 7 bases to trimming and J lost 7 bases, with 22 bases between them. The data derive from a study of T cells in narcolepsy. Background on the study: Patients with NT1 or NT2 and healthy control donors were enrolled.

General study findings and limits: Comparing one patient's CSF and blood CD4+ clonotypes highlighted HCRT- and TRIB2-specific autoreactive clonotypes. Reportedly, autoreactive clonotypes were serially detected in patients' blood but not controls'.

This TCR derives from a human donor with narcolepsy. Sequenced: CD45RA- memory CD4+ T cells from PBMCs. This chain joins TRBV12-5 and TRBJ1-2; no reliable D call. CDR3 nucleotides: TGTGCTAGTGCCTCTGAGGGAGGTTCAGTCTCTGGCTACACCTTC. It specifies CASASEGGSVSGYTF.